These T cell receptor beta chains were read from a single sample in a study of OX40 agonist ivuxolimab in advanced cancers. Method: immunoSEQ multiplex PCR; TCRdb's copy keeps in-frame clones and lacks some. The table has 95,000 to 100,000 clones, about 79% seen once; the top ten hold approximately 1.5%. Here the sequenced sample was CD4+ or CD8+ T cells sorted from blood, taken in a trial of the OX40 agonist ivuxolimab. The origin of the receptors is an adult with an advanced solid tumor such as melanoma, head and neck, liver or kidney cancer. The CDR3 runs from the conserved cysteine through the conserved F or W. The D gene is left open where the match is weak. Rows give clone size only sometimes, using once, few, many, or a class for an expanded clone.

D gene: TRBD2; J gene: TRBJ2-7; V gene: TRBV5-1; clone size: once; CDR3 DNA: TGCGCCAGCAGCTTGGCTAGCGGGAGGATCTCCTACGAGCAGTACTTC; CDR3 protein: CASSLASGRISYEQYF
D gene: TRBD1; J gene: TRBJ2-3; V gene: TRBV7-2; clone size: medium-sized; CDR3 DNA: TGTGCCAGCAGCGCCCGACAGGGGGGTAGCACAGATACGCAGTATTTT; CDR3 protein: CASSARQGGSTDTQYF
D gene: .; J gene: TRBJ2-3; V gene: TRBV9; clone size: .; CDR3 DNA: TGTGCCAGCAGCGTAGTTGGCTGGAGCACAGATACGCAGTATTTT; CDR3 protein: CASSVVGWSTDTQYF
D gene: TRBD1; J gene: TRBJ2-7; V gene: TRBV7-3; clone size: once; CDR3 DNA: TGTGCCAGCAGCCCGACAGGGAGCTACGAGCAGTACTTC; CDR3 protein: CASSPTGSYEQYF
D gene: .; J gene: TRBJ2-3; V gene: TRBV11-3; clone size: .; CDR3 DNA: TGTGCCAGCAGCATCACAGATACGCAGTATTTT; CDR3 protein: CASSITDTQYF
D gene: .; J gene: TRBJ2-3; V gene: TRBV29-1; clone size: .; CDR3 DNA: TGCAGCGTTGAGGCTCTTTGGAGGCAGAGGGTGGATACGCAGTATTTT; CDR3 protein: CSVEALWRQRVDTQYF
D gene: .; J gene: TRBJ1-5; V gene: TRBV19; clone size: .; CDR3 DNA: TGTGCCAGTAGTATCGCCAGGGTAGGGGGCAATCAGCCCCAGCATTTT; CDR3 protein: CASSIARVGGNQPQHF
D gene: .; J gene: TRBJ2-2; V gene: TRBV4-3; clone size: .; CDR3 DNA: TGCGCCAGCAGCCAAGAATCAGGGCGTAAAACCGGGGAGCTGTTTTTT; CDR3 protein: CASSQESGRKTGELFF
D gene: .; J gene: TRBJ2-7; V gene: TRBV21-1; clone size: .; CDR3 DNA: TGTGCCAGCGCCCAGGGAGGCGAGCAGTACTTC; CDR3 protein: CASAQGGEQYF
D gene: .; J gene: TRBJ2-7; V gene: TRBV28; clone size: .; CDR3 DNA: TGTGCCAGCAGTTTATCCCTTAGGCAGTACTCCTACGAGCAGTACTTC; CDR3 protein: CASSLSLRQYSYEQYF
D gene: .; J gene: TRBJ2-6; V gene: TRBV11-2; clone size: .; CDR3 DNA: TGTGCCAGCAGCTTAACCCAGGGGACTGGGGCCAACGTCCTGACTTTC; CDR3 protein: CASSLTQGTGANVLTF
D gene: .; J gene: TRBJ2-2; V gene: TRBV18; clone size: .; CDR3 DNA: TGTGCCAGCTCACCACGCGGGACGATTTCCGGGGAGCTGTTTTTT; CDR3 protein: CASSPRGTISGELFF
D gene: TRBD1; J gene: TRBJ1-3; V gene: TRBV7-2; clone size: .; CDR3 DNA: TGTGCCAGCAGCTTAACACAGGGGGTCTCTGGAAACACCATATATTTT; CDR3 protein: CASSLTQGVSGNTIYF
D gene: TRBD2; J gene: TRBJ2-7; V gene: TRBV9; clone size: .; CDR3 DNA: TGTGCCAGCAGCCCTCGGGGAGGGACCTACGAGCAGTACTTC; CDR3 protein: CASSPRGGTYEQYF
D gene: TRBD2; J gene: TRBJ2-1; V gene: TRBV7-9; clone size: .; CDR3 DNA: TGTGCCAGCAGCCACACGGGACTAGCGGGAGGAAATGAGCAGTTCTTC; CDR3 protein: CASSHTGLAGGNEQFF
D gene: .; J gene: TRBJ2-7; V gene: TRBV7-3; clone size: .; CDR3 DNA: TGTGCCAGCAGCTTTCGGGCGGCGGGGGAGCAGTACTTC; CDR3 protein: CASSFRAAGEQYF
D gene: .; J gene: TRBJ2-5; V gene: TRBV15; clone size: .; CDR3 DNA: TGTGCCACCAGCGCAGGAGCGCAAGAGACCCAGTACTTC; CDR3 protein: CATSAGAQETQYF
D gene: TRBD1; J gene: TRBJ2-7; V gene: TRBV11-3; clone size: .; CDR3 DNA: TGTGCCAGCAGCTTCGGGACAGGGGGCGAAGAGCAGTACTTC; CDR3 protein: CASSFGTGGEEQYF
D gene: .; J gene: TRBJ2-7; V gene: TRBV2; clone size: once; CDR3 DNA: TGTGCCAGTTCCCTGGGACTGCCCGCCTACGAGCAGTACTTC; CDR3 protein: CASSLGLPAYEQYF
D gene: .; J gene: TRBJ2-7; V gene: TRBV29-1; clone size: .; CDR3 DNA: TGCAGGGGGGCCGGGAGTTCCTACGAGCAGTACTTC; CDR3 protein: CRGAGSSYEQYF
D gene: TRBD1; J gene: TRBJ1-2; V gene: TRBV4-2; clone size: once; CDR3 DNA: TGTGCCAGCAGCCATCCGGGACAGGGGGATTTCAATGGCTACACCTTC; CDR3 protein: CASSHPGQGDFNGYTF
D gene: .; J gene: TRBJ2-7; V gene: TRBV27; clone size: .; CDR3 DNA: TGTGCCAGCAGTTATTTCCCGGGACCCACTCTAGTACAGTACTTC; CDR3 protein: CASSYFPGPTLVQYF
D gene: TRBD1; J gene: TRBJ2-1; V gene: TRBV6-1; clone size: .; CDR3 DNA: TGTGCCAGCAGTGCAGGACAGGTTGGTTACAATGAGCAGTTCTTC; CDR3 protein: CASSAGQVGYNEQFF
D gene: .; J gene: TRBJ1-5; V gene: TRBV9; clone size: .; CDR3 DNA: TGTGCCAGCAGCGTAGATGAGGGAGCCAAGCCCCAGCATTTT; CDR3 protein: CASSVDEGAKPQHF
D gene: .; J gene: TRBJ1-4; V gene: TRBV4-3; clone size: .; CDR3 DNA: TGCGCCAGCAGCCAAGGTGCGACAGAATACGATGAAAAACTGTTTTTT; CDR3 protein: CASSQGATEYDEKLFF
D gene: .; J gene: TRBJ2-5; V gene: TRBV5-1; clone size: .; CDR3 DNA: TGCGCCAGCAGCTTGGAGCGGGCAGGGGGGCAGACCCAGTACTTC; CDR3 protein: CASSLERAGGQTQYF
D gene: TRBD1; J gene: TRBJ1-2; V gene: TRBV4-2; clone size: .; CDR3 DNA: TGTGCCAGCAGCCTGGCCGGGACAGGGGCAACTGATGGCTACACCTTC; CDR3 protein: CASSLAGTGATDGYTF
D gene: .; J gene: TRBJ2-3; V gene: TRBV5-1; clone size: .; CDR3 DNA: TGCGCCAGCAGAATCACATCGGATACGCAGTATTTT; CDR3 protein: CASRITSDTQYF
D gene: .; J gene: TRBJ1-6; V gene: TRBV5-1; clone size: .; CDR3 DNA: TGCGCCAGCAGCTTGGGAAGCCAGGCTGGAACACCCCTCCACTTT; CDR3 protein: CASSLGSQAGTPLHF
D gene: .; J gene: TRBJ1-2; V gene: TRBV6-5; clone size: once; CDR3 DNA: TGTGCCAGCAGGGCCCTCGAGGGTGGCTACACCTTC; CDR3 protein: CASRALEGGYTF
D gene: .; J gene: TRBJ1-2; V gene: TRBV2; clone size: .; CDR3 DNA: TGTGCCACGCGAAACGGCCCCGGCTATGGCTACACCTTC; CDR3 protein: CATRNGPGYGYTF
D gene: .; J gene: TRBJ2-3; V gene: TRBV28; clone size: .; CDR3 DNA: TGTGCCACCGGAACAAGAGTCAGCACAGATACGCAGTATTTT; CDR3 protein: CATGTRVSTDTQYF
D gene: .; J gene: TRBJ1-5; V gene: TRBV19; clone size: .; CDR3 DNA: TGTGCCAGTAGTATTCCTAGGATGAATCAGCCCCAGCATTTT; CDR3 protein: CASSIPRMNQPQHF
D gene: .; J gene: TRBJ1-2; V gene: TRBV30; clone size: few; CDR3 DNA: TGTGCCTGGAATCAGGGGAGCTATGGCTACACCTTC; CDR3 protein: CAWNQGSYGYTF
D gene: .; J gene: TRBJ2-5; V gene: TRBV27; clone size: .; CDR3 DNA: TGTGCCAGCAGGCCCTCTACGTACCAAGAGACCCAGTACTTC; CDR3 protein: CASRPSTYQETQYF
D gene: .; J gene: TRBJ1-5; V gene: TRBV4-3; clone size: .; CDR3 DNA: TGCGCCAGCAGCCAGGTAAAGGGAAATCAGCCCCAGCATTTT; CDR3 protein: CASSQVKGNQPQHF
D gene: .; J gene: TRBJ2-3; V gene: TRBV28; clone size: .; CDR3 DNA: TGTGCCAGCAGACCGCCGGGAGTTCGGGTAGCAGATACGCAGTATTTT; CDR3 protein: CASRPPGVRVADTQYF
D gene: TRBD1; J gene: TRBJ2-4; V gene: TRBV5-5; clone size: .; CDR3 DNA: TGTGCCAGCAGCTTGGATATTGTTTCAGGGGGACAAGGGGCCAAAAACATTCAGTACTTC; CDR3 protein: CASSLDIVSGGQGAKNIQYF
D gene: TRBD1; J gene: TRBJ1-2; V gene: TRBV4-3; clone size: .; CDR3 DNA: TGCGCCAGCAGCCAAGACCCCGGGACAGGGGGGTATGGCTACACCTTC; CDR3 protein: CASSQDPGTGGYGYTF
D gene: .; J gene: TRBJ1-5; V gene: TRBV6-1; clone size: once; CDR3 DNA: TGTGCCAGCAGTGGAAGGGGGGCTTGGCAGCCCCAGCATTTT; CDR3 protein: CASSGRGAWQPQHF
D gene: .; J gene: TRBJ1-2; V gene: TRBV6-5; clone size: .; CDR3 DNA: TGTGCCAGTAGGGCCTCGTCTAACTATGGCTACACCTTC; CDR3 protein: CASRASSNYGYTF
D gene: .; J gene: TRBJ2-5; V gene: TRBV7-3; clone size: .; CDR3 DNA: TGTGCCAGCAGCTTTGTCCTAGGCGTTGGGGAGACCCAGTACTTC; CDR3 protein: CASSFVLGVGETQYF
D gene: .; J gene: TRBJ1-1; V gene: TRBV5-1; clone size: few; CDR3 DNA: TGCGCCAGCAGCTTGGTTGGCCGGCGGGCGCTGACATTAAACACTGAAGCTTTCTTT; CDR3 protein: CASSLVGRRALTLNTEAFF